Below are 23 T cell receptor beta chains sequenced from a single sample in a study of human T cells and chemical hapten exposure. Each CDR3 protein gets one entry after TCRdb re-called the RACE reads with MiXCR. The sample gives 85,000 or so distinct CDR3 sequences, around 11% of which show up once; approximately 4.6% is in the top ten. Time point described: patch test 1, 2 weeks after DPC sensitization. The treatment: therapeutic diphenylcyclopropenone sensitization with weekly scalp DPC. Sequenced material: whole blood, taken in connection with sensitization to the hapten diphenylcyclopropenone (DPC). Source of these receptors: a woman aged 50 to 60 with alopecia areata. Some clones in this sample may be carry-over from other donors' samples.

This clonotype appeared a few times. The chain joins TRBV9 to TRBJ1-5; the D is unclear. The germline CDR1 and CDR2 sequences are SGDLS and YYNGEE. Trimming removed 1 base from V and 1 base from J, with 3 bases in between. CDR3 length: 13 amino acids. This chain's CDR3 is CASSVSSNQPQHF. The CDR3 DNA reads TGTGCCAGCAGCGTAAGCAGCAATCAGCCCCAGCATTTT.

This clonotype was seen many times. One junction end does not reproduce the germline sequence, and a read error may be involved. This chain connects TRBV18 to TRBJ2-7, with 9 bases identical to TRBD1. The CDR3 has 15 residues. Germline CDR1 is KGHSH and CDR2 is LQKENI. CDR3 sequence: CASSTPGQGPGEQYF. In DNA form, the CDR3 reads TGTGCCAGCTCAACACCGGGACAGGGACCGGGGGAGCAGTACTTC. The variable domain in full, with the rest retrieved from reference TRBV18 and TRBJ2-7, is NAGVMQNPRHLVRRRGQEARLRCSPMKGHSHVYWYRQLPEEGLKFMVYLQKENIIDESGMPKERFSAEFPKEGPSILRIQQVVRGDSAAYFCASSTPGQGPGEQYFGPGTRLTVT.

The V gene is TRBV29-1, the J gene TRBJ2-2, with D hard to call. With 1 base removed from V and 7 bases from J, the gap between germline ends came to 10 bases. Germline-derived CDR1 and CDR2 are SQVTM and ANQGSEA. The CDR3 length is 13 residues. The chain's CDR3 is CSVEAPGGGELFF. The CDR3 DNA sequence: TGCAGCGTTGAAGCCCCGGGTGGCGGGGAGCTGTTTTTT.

The chain joins TRBV29-1 to TRBJ1-1, with 11 bases matching TRBD1. This CDR3 contains 13 residues. The ends lost 6 bases at V and 7 bases at J; junction bases unmatched: 7. The V gene's germline CDR1 is SQVTM and CDR2 ANQGSEA. CDR3 loop: CSVSMGTGGEAFF. CDR3 sequence (DNA): TGCAGCGTCTCCATGGGGACAGGGGGTGAAGCTTTCTTT. Full variable domain (missing parts from reference TRBV29-1 and TRBJ1-1): SAVISQKPSRDICQRGTSLTIQCQVDSQVTMMFWYRQQPGQSLTLIATANQGSEATYESGFVIDKFPISRPNLTFSTLTVSNMSPEDSSIYLCSVSMGTGGEAFFGQGTRLTVV.

This clonotype was observed a few times. This chain uses TRBV7-9 with TRBJ2-1, with TRBD2 matching 10 bases. The CDR3 contains 18 residues. The V gene's germline CDR1 is SEHNR and CDR2 FQNEAQ (reference sequence). After removal of 1 base from V and 9 bases from J, the junction contained 15 bases not matched to a gene. CDR3 coding DNA: TGTGCCAGCAGCTTAGGGGCTAGCGGGAGCAAATCTTCGGTTGAGCAGTTCTTC. It translates to CASSLGASGSKSSVEQFF.

This clonotype was found a few times. The chain links TRBV14 to TRBJ2-7; 8 nucleotides match TRBD2. This CDR3 is 15 amino acids long. The ends lost 1 base at V and 3 bases at J; junction bases unmatched: 5. Per germline, CDR1 SGHDN and CDR2 FVKESK. The CDR3 loop is CASSQGTSSNYEQYF. In DNA form, the CDR3 reads TGTGCCAGCAGCCAAGGGACTAGCAGTAACTACGAGCAGTACTTC. The full variable domain, rest sourced from reference TRBV14 and TRBJ2-7, is EAGVTQFPSHSVIEKGQTVTLRCDPISGHDNLYWYRRVMGKEIKFLLHFVKESKQDESGMPNNRFLAERTGGTYSTLKVQPAELEDSGVYFCASSQGTSSNYEQYFGPGTRLTVT.

This clonotype was picked up a small number of times. V gene TRBV25-1 combines with J gene TRBJ2-3, with D possibly called TRBD1 or TRBD2 (5 bases each). Between the trimmed V and J ends, which lost 2 bases and 6 bases, there was a span of 12 bases. Germline V CDR1 and CDR2: MGHDK, SYGVNS. The CDR3 covers 14 residues. The CDR3 bases are TGTGCCAGCAGTGAAGCAGGGACGGCGGATACGCAGTATTTT. This codes for CASSEAGTADTQYF.

This clonotype was counted between two and nine times. The J gene is TRBJ2-2, the V gene TRBV7-3; the D is unclear. V lost 5 bases and J lost 1, with 5 bases in between. This CDR3 spans 13 amino acids. Germline assignment: CDR1 SGHTA and CDR2 FQGTGA. The CDR3 nucleotides read TGTGCCAGCAGCGCCCAGAACACCGGGGAGCTGTTTTTT. Translating it yields CASSAQNTGELFF.

The chain employs TRBV27 and TRBJ1-6; possible D gene TRBD1, 5 bases. CDR3 length: 16 residues. Germline V gives CDR1 MNHEY, CDR2 SMNVEV (reference sequence). The V end lost 3 bases, the J end lost 0 bases, and 9 bases lay between the germline ends. CDR3 residues: CASSFEGTSYNSPLHF. CDR3 coding DNA: TGTGCCAGCAGTTTCGAAGGGACCTCCTATAATTCACCCCTCCACTTT.

This clonotype was seen many times. The chain combines TRBV7-9 with TRBJ2-2; D may be TRBD2 (5 bases). This CDR3 region has 15 residues. Germline-derived CDR1 and CDR2 are SEHNR and FQNEAQ (reference sequence). V lost 2 bases, J lost 0 bases, and 7 bases lay in between. The CDR3, as DNA: TGTGCCAGCAGCTTAACTAGTTCGAACACCGGGGAGCTGTTTTTT. This codes for CASSLTSSNTGELFF.

This clonotype has only a few counts. V and J are TRBV29-1 and TRBJ2-2; 8 positions match TRBD2. V lost 3 bases and J lost 5; bases outside the gene matches: 5. CDR1 is SQVTM and CDR2 is ANQGSEA in the germline V gene. This CDR3 has 14 residues. The CDR3 loop is CSVDWASGTGELFF. CDR3 coding DNA: TGCAGCGTTGACTGGGCTAGCGGGACCGGGGAGCTGTTTTTT.

This clonotype was seen only a few times. This chain connects TRBV7-3 to TRBJ1-5; the D is unclear. Trimming shortened V by 5 bases and J by 2 bases, and 10 bases separated the two germline ends. The CDR3 length is 14 residues. Germline V gives CDR1 SGHTA, CDR2 FQGTGA. The DNA of the CDR3 is TGTGCCAGCAGCCCCAATGGGGGCAATCAGCCCCAGCATTTT. As protein: CASSPNGGNQPQHF.

This clonotype was counted a few times. The rearrangement joins TRBV5-6 to TRBJ2-1; 9 positions match TRBD2. V was pared by 1 base and J by 7 bases, with 6 bases of the junction left unmatched. The CDR3 totals 15 residues. Looked up from germline, CDR1 is SGHDT and CDR2 is YYEEEE. In nucleotides, the CDR3 is TGTGCCAGCAGCTTGCGAATAGCGGGAGAAAATGAGCAGTTCTTC. This translates into CASSLRIAGENEQFF. Full variable domain (rest looked up from reference TRBV5-6 and TRBJ2-1): DAGVTQSPTHLIKTRGQQVTLRCSPKSGHDTVSWYQQALGQGPQFIFQYYEEEERQRGNFPDRFSGHQFPNYSSELNVNALLLGDSALYLCASSLRIAGENEQFFGPGTRLTVL.

The rearrangement links TRBV5-1 to TRBJ2-3; a weak D match, TRBD2 (5 bases). The germline gives CDR1 SGHRS, CDR2 YFSETQ. The V gene lost 5 bases and the J gene lost 0 bases, with 10 bases spanning the gap. The CDR3 is 14 amino acids. CDR3: CASSEGDSTDTQYF. The CDR3, as DNA: TGCGCCAGCAGTGAGGGAGATAGCACAGATACGCAGTATTTT.

This clonotype was observed many times. The chain combines TRBV7-8 with TRBJ1-3; D ambiguous. The length of the CDR3 is 13 residues. Germline V gives CDR1 SGHVS, CDR2 FQNEAQ. V was cut by 5 bases and J by 0 bases, with 5 bases left in between. The CDR3 protein is CASSRFSGNTIYF. DNA for the CDR3: TGTGCCAGCAGCCGATTCTCTGGAAACACCATATATTTT.

The rearrangement joins TRBV4-2 to TRBJ2-7; 8 nucleotides agree with TRBD2. This CDR3 spans 14 amino acids. CDR1 is LGHNA, CDR2 YNFKEQ, per germline. V shed 3 bases and J 4 bases; nucleotides not matched to a gene: 5. The CDR3 nucleotides are TGTGCCAGCAGCCATCAGCGGGGGCTTTACGAGCAGTACTTC. This codes for CASSHQRGLYEQYF.

The J gene is TRBJ2-3, the V gene TRBV20-1, with 9 bases fitting TRBD2. The ends lost 3 bases at V and 2 bases at J; junction bases unmatched: 12. CDR1 DFQATT and CDR2 SNEGSKA come from the germline V gene (reference sequence). The CDR3 spans 17 residues. The CDR3 loop is CSASDSVTSGFTDTQYF. CDR3 bases: TGCAGTGCTAGCGATTCTGTGACTAGCGGTTTCACAGATACGCAGTATTTT.

This clonotype was seen many times. The chain has TRBV20-1 and TRBJ2-7, with 14 bases lining up with TRBD2. CDR1 is DFQATT and CDR2 is SNEGSKA in the germline V gene (reference sequence). Trimming cost V 1 base and J 5 bases; bases outside gene matches: 4. This CDR3 spans 15 amino acids. For the CDR3, the DNA is TGCAGTGCTAGAGCGACTAGCGGGAGGGCCGACGAGCAGTACTTC. Protein product: CSARATSGRADEQYF.

The rearrangement uses TRBV6-5 and TRBJ2-1, with 12 bases lining up with TRBD1. This CDR3 spans 14 amino acids. Per germline, CDR1 MNHEY and CDR2 SVGAGI. Losses at the gene ends were 5 bases for V and 6 bases for J; bases not matched to a gene: 2. The CDR3 nucleotides are TGTGCCAGCAGTCGGGACAGGGGGCTCAATGAGCAGTTCTTC. Its protein is CASSRDRGLNEQFF.

The table lists this clonotype with a few counts. The chain recombines TRBV7-2 with TRBJ2-7, with 8 nucleotides matching TRBD1. The CDR3 is made up of 15 amino acids. Germline V lookup: CDR1 SGHTA, CDR2 FQGNSA. The ends lost 5 bases at V and 5 bases at J; junction bases unmatched: 11. For the CDR3, the DNA is TGTGCCAGCAGCCTCCGACGACAGGGGTACAACGAGCAGTACTTC. Translated, it gives CASSLRRQGYNEQYF.

This sequence joins TRBV12-3 or TRBV12-4 and TRBJ2-7; D unresolved. The CDR3 runs 15 residues. The V end was cut by 5 bases, the J end by 4 bases, with 18 bases between. The CDR3: CASSPRMGMKYEQYF. CDR3 coding DNA: TGTGCCAGCAGTCCTAGGATGGGTATGAAGTACGAGCAGTACTTC.

In this sample, this clonotype turned up many times. The chain employs TRBV28 and TRBJ2-7; D perhaps matches TRBD1 (5 bases). This CDR3 comprises 12 residues. The germline V and J ends were trimmed by 4 bases and 8 bases, with 12 bases remaining between them. Germline lookup yields CDR1 MDHEN and CDR2 SYDVKM. CDR3: CASSSGWRQQYF. Here the CDR3 DNA reads TGTGCCAGCAGTTCAGGGTGGCGGCAGCAGTACTTC.

This clonotype was seen a few times. The chain uses TRBV7-9 and TRBJ1-1, with a possible D match to TRBD1 (6 bases). Between the trimmed V and J ends, which lost 5 bases and 4 bases, there was a span of 14 bases. CDR3 length: 14 amino acids. Germline CDR1 SEHNR, CDR2 FQNEAQ (reference sequence). CDR3 DNA sequence: TGTGCCAGCAGCCCCTCCGGGGGCGGCACTGAAGCTTTCTTT. It encodes CASSPSGGGTEAFF.